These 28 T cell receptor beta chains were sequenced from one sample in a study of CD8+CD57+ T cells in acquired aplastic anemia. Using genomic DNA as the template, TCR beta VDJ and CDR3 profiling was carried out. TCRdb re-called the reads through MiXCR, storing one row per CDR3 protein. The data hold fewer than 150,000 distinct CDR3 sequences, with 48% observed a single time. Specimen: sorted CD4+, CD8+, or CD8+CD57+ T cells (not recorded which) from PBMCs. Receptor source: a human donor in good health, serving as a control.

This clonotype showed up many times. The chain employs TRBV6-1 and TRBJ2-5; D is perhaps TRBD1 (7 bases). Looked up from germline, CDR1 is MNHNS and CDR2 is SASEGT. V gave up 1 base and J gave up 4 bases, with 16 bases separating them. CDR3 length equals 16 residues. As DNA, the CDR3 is TGTGCCAGCAGTGAAGTGTTCTATCAGGGGGGAGAGACCCAGTACTTC. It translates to CASSEVFYQGGETQYF.

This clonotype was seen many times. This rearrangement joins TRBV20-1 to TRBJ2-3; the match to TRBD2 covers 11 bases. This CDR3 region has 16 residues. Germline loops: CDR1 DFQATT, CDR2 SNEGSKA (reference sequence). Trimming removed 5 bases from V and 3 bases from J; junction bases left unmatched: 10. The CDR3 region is CSAPRVAGGRTDTQYF. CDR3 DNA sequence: TGCAGTGCTCCCAGGGTAGCGGGGGGGAGGACAGATACGCAGTATTTT.

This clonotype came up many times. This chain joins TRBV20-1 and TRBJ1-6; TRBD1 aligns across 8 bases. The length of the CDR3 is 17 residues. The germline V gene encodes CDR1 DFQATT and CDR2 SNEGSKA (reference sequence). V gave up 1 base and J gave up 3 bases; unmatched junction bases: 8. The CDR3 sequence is CSARGHLDRDYNSPLHF. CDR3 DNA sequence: TGCAGTGCTAGAGGTCACCTGGACAGGGACTATAATTCACCCCTCCACTTT.

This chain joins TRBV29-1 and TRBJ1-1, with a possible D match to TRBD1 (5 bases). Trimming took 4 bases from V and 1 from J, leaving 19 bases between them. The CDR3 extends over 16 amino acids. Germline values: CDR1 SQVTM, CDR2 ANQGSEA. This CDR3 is CSVGGRSRGRNTEAFF. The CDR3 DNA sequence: TGCAGCGTTGGCGGGAGGAGTAGGGGTAGGAACACTGAAGCTTTCTTT.

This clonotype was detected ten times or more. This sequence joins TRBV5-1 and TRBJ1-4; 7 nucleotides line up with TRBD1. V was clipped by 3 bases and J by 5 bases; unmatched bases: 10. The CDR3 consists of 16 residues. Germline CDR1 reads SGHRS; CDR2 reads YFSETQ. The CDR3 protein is CASSSRLAGGNEKLFF. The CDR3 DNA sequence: TGCGCCAGCAGCTCTCGGTTGGCAGGGGGGAATGAAAAACTGTTTTTT.

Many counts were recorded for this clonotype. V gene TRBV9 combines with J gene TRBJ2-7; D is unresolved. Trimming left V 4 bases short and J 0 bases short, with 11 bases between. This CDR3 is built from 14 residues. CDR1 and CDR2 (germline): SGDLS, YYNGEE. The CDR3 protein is CASSLTRSSYEQYF. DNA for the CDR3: TGTGCCAGCAGCCTGACTCGTAGCTCCTACGAGCAGTACTTC.

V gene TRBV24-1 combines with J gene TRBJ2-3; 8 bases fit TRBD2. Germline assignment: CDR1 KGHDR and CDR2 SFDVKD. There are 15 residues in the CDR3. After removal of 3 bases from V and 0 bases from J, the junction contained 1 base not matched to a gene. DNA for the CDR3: TGTGCCACCAGTGATGTAGCGGGGAGCACAGATACGCAGTATTTT. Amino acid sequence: CATSDVAGSTDTQYF.

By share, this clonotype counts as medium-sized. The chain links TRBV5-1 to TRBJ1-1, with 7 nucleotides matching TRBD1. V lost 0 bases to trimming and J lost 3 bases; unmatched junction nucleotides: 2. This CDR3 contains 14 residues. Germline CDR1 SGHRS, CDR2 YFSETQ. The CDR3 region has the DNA TGCGCCAGCAGCTTGGAACAGGGGCACACTGAAGCTTTCTTT. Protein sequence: CASSLEQGHTEAFF.

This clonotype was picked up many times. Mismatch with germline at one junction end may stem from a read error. CDR3 nucleotide sequence: TGCGGTGCTAGTATACGGGGGAGGGATCGTAACCAAGAGACCCAGTACTTC. Encoded protein: CGASIRGRDRNQETQYF. The chain is built from TRBV20-1 and TRBJ2-5; 7 positions match TRBD2. CDR3 length: 17 amino acids. Germline V lookup: CDR1 DFQATT, CDR2 SNEGSKA (reference sequence).

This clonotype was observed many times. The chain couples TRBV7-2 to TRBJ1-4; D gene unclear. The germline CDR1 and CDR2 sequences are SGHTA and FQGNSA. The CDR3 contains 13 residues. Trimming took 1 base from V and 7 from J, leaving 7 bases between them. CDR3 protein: CASSLEWGEKLFF. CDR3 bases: TGTGCCAGCAGCTTAGAATGGGGTGAAAAACTGTTTTTT.

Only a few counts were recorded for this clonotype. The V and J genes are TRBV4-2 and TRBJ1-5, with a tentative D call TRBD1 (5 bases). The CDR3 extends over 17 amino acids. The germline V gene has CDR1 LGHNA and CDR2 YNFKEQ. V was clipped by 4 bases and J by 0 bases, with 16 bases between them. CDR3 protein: CASSPGTHIGSNQPQHF. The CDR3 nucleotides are TGTGCCAGCAGCCCCGGGACCCATATAGGTAGCAATCAGCCCCAGCATTTT.

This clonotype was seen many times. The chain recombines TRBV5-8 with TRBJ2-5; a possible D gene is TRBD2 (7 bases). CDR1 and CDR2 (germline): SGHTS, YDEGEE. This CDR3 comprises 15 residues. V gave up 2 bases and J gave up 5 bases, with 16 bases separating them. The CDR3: CASSFVAGARETQYF. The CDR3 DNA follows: TGTGCCAGCAGCTTTGTGGCGGGGGCGCGGGAGACCCAGTACTTC.

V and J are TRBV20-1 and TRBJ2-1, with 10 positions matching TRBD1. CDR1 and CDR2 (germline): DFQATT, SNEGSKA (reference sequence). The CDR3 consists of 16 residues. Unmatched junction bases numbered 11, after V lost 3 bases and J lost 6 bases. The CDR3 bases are TGCAGTGCTAGGACAGGGGGCCTTGGGGCGGGCAATGAGCAGTTCTTC. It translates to CSARTGGLGAGNEQFF.

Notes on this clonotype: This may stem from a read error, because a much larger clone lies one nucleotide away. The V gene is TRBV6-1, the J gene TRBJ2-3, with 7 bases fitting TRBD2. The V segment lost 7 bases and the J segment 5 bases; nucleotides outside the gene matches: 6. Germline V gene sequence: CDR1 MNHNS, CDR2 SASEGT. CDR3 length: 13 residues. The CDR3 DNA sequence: TGTGCCAGCACCCCCACGGGGGGAGATACGCAGTATTTT. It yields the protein CASTPTGGDTQYF.

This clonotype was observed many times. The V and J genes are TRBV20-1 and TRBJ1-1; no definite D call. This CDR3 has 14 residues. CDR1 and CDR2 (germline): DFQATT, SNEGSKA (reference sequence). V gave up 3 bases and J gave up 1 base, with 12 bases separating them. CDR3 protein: CSARKEGRNTEAFF. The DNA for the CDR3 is TGCAGTGCTAGGAAGGAGGGCAGGAACACTGAAGCTTTCTTT.

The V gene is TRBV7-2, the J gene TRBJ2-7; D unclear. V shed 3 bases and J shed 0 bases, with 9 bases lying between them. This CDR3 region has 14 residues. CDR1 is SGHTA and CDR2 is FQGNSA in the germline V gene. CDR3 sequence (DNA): TGTGCCAGCAGCTTTGACCGGGCCTCCTACGAGCAGTACGTC. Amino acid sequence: CASSFDRASYEQYV.

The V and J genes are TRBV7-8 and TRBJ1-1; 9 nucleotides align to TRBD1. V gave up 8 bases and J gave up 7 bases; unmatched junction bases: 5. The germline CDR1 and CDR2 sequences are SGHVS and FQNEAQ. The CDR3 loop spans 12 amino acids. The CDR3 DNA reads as TGTGCCAGCCAGGACAGGGGAGATGAAGCTTTCTTT. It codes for CASQDRGDEAFF.

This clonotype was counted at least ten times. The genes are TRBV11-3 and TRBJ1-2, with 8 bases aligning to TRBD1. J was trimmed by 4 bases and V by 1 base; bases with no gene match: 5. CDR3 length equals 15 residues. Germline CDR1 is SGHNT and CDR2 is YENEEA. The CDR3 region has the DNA TGTGCCAGCAGCTTAGGTCAGGGGGCCGCCTATGGCTACACCTTC. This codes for CASSLGQGAAYGYTF. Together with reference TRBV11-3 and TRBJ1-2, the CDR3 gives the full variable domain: EAGVVQSPRYKIIEKKQPVAFWCNPISGHNTLYWYLQNLGQGPELLIRYENEEAVDDSQLPKDRFSAERLKGVDSTLKIQPAELGDSAVYLCASSLGQGAAYGYTFGSGTRLTVV.

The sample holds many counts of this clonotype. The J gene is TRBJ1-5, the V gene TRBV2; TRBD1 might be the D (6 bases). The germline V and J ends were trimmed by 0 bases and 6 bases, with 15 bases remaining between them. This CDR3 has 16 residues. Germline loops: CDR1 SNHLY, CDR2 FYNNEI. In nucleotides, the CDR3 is TGTGCCAGCAGTGAAGCTGGCAGGGGAGGCGGTCAGCCCCAGCATTTT. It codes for CASSEAGRGGGQPQHF. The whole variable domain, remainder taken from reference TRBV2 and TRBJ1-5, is EPEVTQTPSHQVTQMGQEVILRCVPISNHLYFYWYRQILGQKVEFLVSFYNNEISEKSEIFDDQFSVERPDGSNFTLKIRSTKLEDSAMYFCASSEAGRGGGQPQHFGDGTRLSIL.

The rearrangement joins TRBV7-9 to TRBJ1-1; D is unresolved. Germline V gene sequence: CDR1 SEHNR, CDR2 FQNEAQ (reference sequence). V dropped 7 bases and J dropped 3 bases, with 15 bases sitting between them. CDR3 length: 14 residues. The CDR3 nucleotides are TGTGCCAGCATCCTCCTCGGAGAGGACACTGAAGCTTTCTTT. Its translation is CASILLGEDTEAFF.

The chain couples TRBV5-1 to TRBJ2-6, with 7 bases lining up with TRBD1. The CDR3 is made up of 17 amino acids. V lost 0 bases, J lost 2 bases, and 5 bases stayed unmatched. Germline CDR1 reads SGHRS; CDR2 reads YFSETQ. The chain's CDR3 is CASSLVPTGAGANVLTF. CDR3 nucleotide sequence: TGCGCCAGCAGCTTGGTACCCACAGGGGCTGGGGCCAACGTCCTGACTTTC.

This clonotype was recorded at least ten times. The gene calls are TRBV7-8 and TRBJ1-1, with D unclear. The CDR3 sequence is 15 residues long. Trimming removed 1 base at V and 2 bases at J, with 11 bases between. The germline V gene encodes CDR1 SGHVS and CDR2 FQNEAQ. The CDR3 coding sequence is TGTGCCAGCAGCTTAGAAAGACTTCGAAACACTGAAGCTTTCTTT. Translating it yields CASSLERLRNTEAFF. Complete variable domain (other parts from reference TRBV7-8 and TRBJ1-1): GAGVSQSPRYKVAKRGQDVALRCDPISGHVSLFWYQQALGQGPEFLTYFQNEAQLDKSGLPSDRFFAERPEGSVSTLKIQRTQQEDSAVYLCASSLERLRNTEAFFGQGTRLTVV.

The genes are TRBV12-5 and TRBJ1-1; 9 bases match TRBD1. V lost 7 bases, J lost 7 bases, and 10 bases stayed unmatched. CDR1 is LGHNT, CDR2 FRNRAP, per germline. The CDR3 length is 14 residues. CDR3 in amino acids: CASAAQGANVEAFF. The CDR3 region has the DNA TGTGCTAGTGCCGCACAGGGGGCGAACGTTGAAGCTTTCTTT.

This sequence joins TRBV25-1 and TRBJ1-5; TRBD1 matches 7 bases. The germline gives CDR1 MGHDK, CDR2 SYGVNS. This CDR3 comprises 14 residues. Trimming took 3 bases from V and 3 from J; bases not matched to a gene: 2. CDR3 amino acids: CASSETGYNQPQHF. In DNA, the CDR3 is TGTGCCAGCAGTGAGACAGGGTACAATCAGCCCCAGCATTTT.

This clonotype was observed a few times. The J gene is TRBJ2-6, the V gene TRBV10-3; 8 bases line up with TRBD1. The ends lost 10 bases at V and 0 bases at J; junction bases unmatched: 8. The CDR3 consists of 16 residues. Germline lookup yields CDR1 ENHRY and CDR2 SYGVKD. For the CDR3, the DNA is TGTGCCACCAAGCAGGGACAGGTCTCTGGGGCCAACGTCCTGACTTTC. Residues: CATKQGQVSGANVLTF.

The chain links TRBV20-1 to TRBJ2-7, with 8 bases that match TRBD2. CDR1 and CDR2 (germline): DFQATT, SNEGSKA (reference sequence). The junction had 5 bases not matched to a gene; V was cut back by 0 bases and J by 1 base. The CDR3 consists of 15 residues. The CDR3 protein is CSARDFTSGSYEQYF. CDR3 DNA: TGCAGTGCTAGAGATTTTACTAGCGGTTCCTACGAGCAGTACTTC.

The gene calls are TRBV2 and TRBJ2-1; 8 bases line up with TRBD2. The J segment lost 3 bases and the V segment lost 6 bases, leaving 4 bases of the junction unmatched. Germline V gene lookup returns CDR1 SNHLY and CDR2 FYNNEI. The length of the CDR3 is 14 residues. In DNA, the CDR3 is TGTGCCAGCAGGGCTAGCGGGTTCTACAATGAGCAGTTCTTC. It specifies CASRASGFYNEQFF.

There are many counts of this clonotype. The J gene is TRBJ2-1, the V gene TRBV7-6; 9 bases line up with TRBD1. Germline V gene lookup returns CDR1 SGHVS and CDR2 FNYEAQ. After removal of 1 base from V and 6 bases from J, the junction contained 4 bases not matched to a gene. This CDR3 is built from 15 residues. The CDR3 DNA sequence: TGTGCCAGCAGCTTAGTGCCGGGACAGGGCAATGAGCAGTTCTTC. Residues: CASSLVPGQGNEQFF.